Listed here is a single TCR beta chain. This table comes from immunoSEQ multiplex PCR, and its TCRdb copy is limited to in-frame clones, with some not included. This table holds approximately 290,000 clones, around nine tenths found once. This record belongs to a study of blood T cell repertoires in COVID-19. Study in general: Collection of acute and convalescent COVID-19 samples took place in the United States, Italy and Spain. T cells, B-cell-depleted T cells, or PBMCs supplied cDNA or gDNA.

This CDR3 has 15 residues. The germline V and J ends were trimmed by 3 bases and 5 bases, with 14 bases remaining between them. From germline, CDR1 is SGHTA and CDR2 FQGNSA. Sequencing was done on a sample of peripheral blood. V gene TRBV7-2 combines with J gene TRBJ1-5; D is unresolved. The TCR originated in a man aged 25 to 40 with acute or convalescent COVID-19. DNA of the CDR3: TGTGCCAGCAGCTTGCGGGTGGTGGGTTATCAGCCCCAGCATTTT. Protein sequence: CASSLRVVGYQPQHF.